The clone carrying this T cell receptor (beta chain) was observed a few times. No antigen is known for it. The data are from a study of CD8+CD57+ T cells in acquired aplastic anemia. Genomic DNA constituted the template upon which TCR beta VDJ and CDR3 profiling was performed. TCRdb re-analysed the reads in MiXCR, keeping a single row per CDR3 protein. Of around 190,000 distinct CDR3 sequences listed, around 63% are singletons. CDR3 size: 16 residues. CDR1 is SGHTA, CDR2 FQGNSA, per germline. V was clipped by 4 bases and J by 0 bases, with 16 bases between them. Findings of the study overall: Patients and controls shared over 25 CD8+ CDR3 sequences, which appeared highly expressed in patients and within their immunodominant clones.

This sequence was found in a human donor in good health. The chain combines TRBV7-2 with TRBJ2-7; maybe TRBD2 (6 bases). Sequenced material: sorted CD4+, CD8+, or CD8+CD57+ T cells (not recorded which) from PBMCs. CDR3 residues: CASSWRGLGSSYEQYF. CDR3 sequence (DNA): TGTGCCAGCAGCTGGAGAGGTCTCGGGAGCTCCTACGAGCAGTACTTC.